The 2 T cell receptor beta chains reported below all come from one sample, sequenced in a study of OX40 agonist ivuxolimab in advanced cancers. Sequenced by immunoSEQ multiplex PCR; TCRdb stores in-frame clones only, minus some. The table shows 55,000 to 65,000 clones, with 70% to 90% occurring only once. The material was CD4+ or CD8+ T cells sorted from blood, obtained in a trial of the OX40 agonist ivuxolimab. The receptors originated from an adult with an advanced solid tumor such as melanoma, head and neck, liver or kidney cancer.

This clone was observed once. The J gene is TRBJ2-3, the V gene TRBV5-1, with 11 bases lining up with TRBD1. From germline, CDR1 is SGHRS and CDR2 YFSETQ. V lost 2 bases and J lost 4; bases outside the gene matches: 3. There are 15 residues in the CDR3. The CDR3 sequence: CASSFGTGGPDTQYF. The CDR3 DNA is TGCGCCAGCAGCTTCGGGACAGGGGGTCCAGATACGCAGTATTTT.

This CDR3 is CASSQLSNYGYTF. In nucleotides, the CDR3 is TGTGCCAGCAGTCAACTGTCTAACTATGGCTACACCTTC. This chain uses TRBV27 with TRBJ1-2; D remains unclear. Germline V gene sequence: CDR1 MNHEY, CDR2 SMNVEV (reference sequence). The CDR3 sequence is 13 residues long. V gave up 5 bases and J gave up 0 bases, with 7 bases separating them.